These T cell receptor beta chains were read from a single sample in a study of T cells in Graves' hyperthyroidism and ophthalmopathy. TCRdb re-called the multiplex PCR reads through MiXCR, storing one row per CDR3 protein. The table includes about 98,000 distinct CDR3 sequences, approximately 40% detected once. The sequenced sample consisted of peripheral blood or thyroid tissue (not recorded which). These receptors all stem from a woman in her thirties with Graves' hyperthyroidism. The CDR3 runs from the conserved cysteine through the conserved F or W. The D gene is left open where the match is weak. Clone sizes are given selectively: once, few, many, or a class where the clone is expanded.

J | length | size | D | V | DNA | CDR3
TRBJ1-5 | 15 | many | - | TRBV7-2 | TGTGCCAGCACCAATTGGGGGGTTAATAATCAGCCCCAGCATTTT | CASTNWGVNNQPQHF
TRBJ1-5 | 14 | many | - | TRBV6-1 | TGTGCCAGCAAACCCACCACGGGGTATCAGCCCCAGCATTTT | CASKPTTGYQPQHF
TRBJ2-7 | 12 | many | - | TRBV19 | TGTGCCAGTAGTATTCGCACCTACGAGCAGTACTTC | CASSIRTYEQYF
TRBJ1-1 | 13 | many | - | TRBV12-3/TRBV12-4 | TGTGCCAGCAGTTTAATGCGACACAGGGAAGCTTTCTTT | CASSLMRHREAFF
TRBJ2-7 | 13 | medium-sized | - | TRBV7-3 | TGTGCCAGCAGCTTAGACAGGAGCTACGAGCAGTACTTC | CASSLDRSYEQYF
TRBJ2-7 | 14 | many | - | TRBV7-3 | TGTGCCAGCAGCTTAAACGGAGGGTCCGACGAGCAGTACTTC | CASSLNGGSDEQYF
TRBJ2-3 | 15 | many | - | TRBV5-1 | TGCGCCAGCAGCTTAGGAGACAGAGACACAGATACGCAGTATTTT | CASSLGDRDTDTQYF
TRBJ1-2 | 12 | - | - | TRBV5-1 | TGCGCCAGCAGCGTGGCAGGGTATGGCTACACCTTC | CASSVAGYGYTF
TRBJ1-2 | 13 | - | TRBD1 | TRBV7-8 | TGTGCCAGCAGCGAAAGGACAGGGGGCGGCTACACCTTC | CASSERTGGGYTF
TRBJ1-1 | 15 | many | TRBD1 | TRBV20-1 | TGCAGTGCTAGCGAAATTGGGACAGGGGGCGGGCGAGCTTTCTTT | CSASEIGTGGGRAFF
TRBJ2-1 | 14 | few | TRBD2 | TRBV9 | TGTGCCAGCAGCGTCAGCGGGAGCGTTGGTGAGCAGTTCTTC | CASSVSGSVGEQFF
TRBJ1-4 | 16 | once | TRBD1 | TRBV11-2 | TGTGCCAGCAGCTTACGTAGGACAGGGACTAATGAAAAACTGTTTTTT | CASSLRRTGTNEKLFF
TRBJ2-7 | 15 | many | - | TRBV28 | TGTGCCAGCAGTTCTCTCAAACAGGGTCCCTACGAGCAGTACTTC | CASSSLKQGPYEQYF
TRBJ2-5 | 16 | - | TRBD2 | TRBV15 | TGTGCCACCAGCACCGGGACTAGCGGGATCGGAGAGACCCAGTACTTC | CATSTGTSGIGETQYF
TRBJ1-5 | 14 | few | - | TRBV28 | TGTGCCAGCAGGCACCCAGGGAGCAATCAGCCCCAGCATTTT | CASRHPGSNQPQHF
TRBJ1-1 | 18 | many | TRBD1 | TRBV19 | TGTGCCAGTAGTCCCTGGGGACAGGGGGCAGGGGGAGACACTGAAGCTTTCTTT | CASSPWGQGAGGDTEAFF
TRBJ1-1 | 13 | many | TRBD1 | TRBV20-1 | TGCAGTGCTTACCGAGGCAGGGGGACTGAAGCTTTCTTT | CSAYRGRGTEAFF
TRBJ2-7 | 14 | - | - | TRBV5-6 | TGTGCCAGCAGCCTCGGGGACAACTCCTACGAGCAGTACTTC | CASSLGDNSYEQYF
TRBJ1-6 | 14 | many | - | TRBV11-2 | TGTGCCAGCAGCTTATTAAGGGATAATTCACCCCTCCACTTT | CASSLLRDNSPLHF
TRBJ1-5 | 13 | many | - | TRBV3-1 | TGTGCCAGCAGCCAAGGACTCTATCAGCCCCAGCATTTT | CASSQGLYQPQHF
TRBJ2-3 | 15 | many | - | TRBV7-9 | TGTGCCAGCAGCGGAGGCACGGGCAACATGGATACGCAGTATTTT | CASSGGTGNMDTQYF
TRBJ1-5 | 9 | - | - | TRBV20-1 | TGCAGTGCTAGACAGCCCCAGCATTTT | CSARQPQHF
TRBJ1-1 | 14 | many | - | TRBV11-2 | TGTGCCAGCAGCCCATTTAGTAGGAACACTGAAGCTTTCTTT | CASSPFSRNTEAFF
TRBJ2-7 | 13 | many | - | TRBV10-3 | TGTGCCATCAGTATAGACTACTCCTACGAGCAGTACTTC | CAISIDYSYEQYF
TRBJ2-7 | 19 | many | TRBD2 | TRBV6-5 | TGTGCCAGCAGTTACTCCGGGACTAGCGGGGCTCCTACACATTACGAGCAGTACTTC | CASSYSGTSGAPTHYEQYF
TRBJ1-2 | 14 | many | - | TRBV2 | TGTGCCAGCTTGGCTTTTGGGACGAACTATGGCTACACCTTC | CASLAFGTNYGYTF
TRBJ2-7 | 13 | - | TRBD2 | TRBV20-1 | TGCAGTGCTAGGGACCGGCGGGGGGGCGAGCAGTACTTC | CSARDRRGGEQYF
TRBJ1-2 | 14 | - | TRBD1 | TRBV28 | TGTGCCAGCAGACCCGGGACAGAGAAGTATGGCTACACCTTC | CASRPGTEKYGYTF
TRBJ1-1 | 13 | few | - | TRBV19 | TGTGCCAGTAGTATCAACCCGAACACTGAAGCTTTCTTT | CASSINPNTEAFF
TRBJ1-2 | 15 | many | TRBD1 | TRBV6-6 | TGTGCCAGCACACAGACAGGGGCGGGTGAGAGTGGCTACACCTTC | CASTQTGAGESGYTF
TRBJ2-2 | 15 | - | - | TRBV7-9 | TGTGCCAGCAGCTTATCTGGCAGGGATGTCGGGGAGCTGTTTTTT | CASSLSGRDVGELFF
TRBJ1-3 | 12 | - | - | TRBV2 | TGTGCCAGCGTGGACGACGGAGACACCATATATTTT | CASVDDGDTIYF
TRBJ1-1 | 15 | - | - | TRBV6-5 | TGTGCCAGCACTATACTCTGGGGGGTTTGGACTGAAGCTTTCTTC | CASTILWGVWTEAFF
TRBJ2-5 | 13 | - | TRBD1 | TRBV7-2 | TGTGCCAGCAGGACAGGGTTCACAGAGACCCAGTACTTC | CASRTGFTETQYF
TRBJ2-1 | 15 | - | TRBD2 | TRBV7-7 | TGTGCTAGCAGCTGGGGACTAGCGGGAGTCGATGAGCAGTTCTTC | CASSWGLAGVDEQFF
TRBJ1-4 | 15 | - | - | TRBV10-3 | TGTGTCATCAGTGAGACAGACGCAACTAATGAAGAACTGTTTTTT | CVISETDATNEELFF
TRBJ2-2 | 15 | once | TRBD2 | TRBV20-1 | TGCAGTGCTAGGACGGGAGGGAGGGCTGCGGGCGAGCTGTTTTTT | CSARTGGRAAGELFF
TRBJ2-3 | 16 | many | TRBD2 | TRBV7-2 | TGTGCCAGCAGCTTGCGACTAGCGGGAAGCACAGATACGCAGTATTTT | CASSLRLAGSTDTQYF
TRBJ2-7 | 15 | many | TRBD2 | TRBV7-6 | TGTGCCAGCAGCATATCTAGCGGGAGAGGCTACGAGCAGTACTTC | CASSISSGRGYEQYF
TRBJ2-7 | 14 | few | - | TRBV28 | TGTGCCAGCAGCGCCCTGGGCGACTCCTACGAGCAGTACTTC | CASSALGDSYEQYF
TRBJ2-5 | 17 | once | TRBD2 | TRBV7-2 | TGTGCCAGCACCTTTGGGACTAGCGGAGACCTCCAAGAGACCCAGTACTTC | CASTFGTSGDLQETQYF
TRBJ2-5 | 15 | many | - | TRBV10-2 | TGCGCCAGCAGCCAACTAACGGAGTACCAAGAGACCCAGTACTTC | CASSQLTEYQETQYF
TRBJ1-2 | 12 | many | - | TRBV28 | TGTGCCAGCAGTTTTCCGGGCCATGGCTACACCTTC | CASSFPGHGYTF
TRBJ2-5 | 16 | many | TRBD2 | TRBV4-1 | TGCGCCAGCAGCCAAGATTGGCTAGCGGGAGAAGAGACCCAGTACTTC | CASSQDWLAGEETQYF
TRBJ1-5 | 14 | many | - | TRBV24-1 | TGTGCCACCAGTGATGGGATAATAGATCAGCCCCAGCATTTT | CATSDGIIDQPQHF
TRBJ1-5 | 13 | - | - | TRBV28 | TGTGCCAGCACCGAACCACCCGATCAGCCCCAGCATTTT | CASTEPPDQPQHF
TRBJ2-5 | 12 | many | - | TRBV28 | TGTGCCAGCAGTTTCCAGATAGAGACCCAGTACTTC | CASSFQIETQYF